The entry that follows covers one T cell receptor (beta chain) sequence. Its antigen is undetermined. The entry originates in a study of T cell repertoires in cytomegalovirus infection. General study findings and limits: CMV-specific TCR beta clonotypes restricted by HLA-C dominated the ex vivo response.

One entry per CDR3 protein, called by TCRdb with MiXCR from the reads. The sample includes about 830,000 distinct CDR3 sequences, 30% to 35% of them seen just once. Trimming pared 11 bases from V and 8 bases from J, leaving 5 bases between. Per the germline V gene, CDR1 is MNHEY and CDR2 is SVGEGT. The CDR3 length is 8 residues. Sequencing was performed on cultured CD8+ T cells from PBMCs, taken from culture after CMV antigen stimulation. V gene TRBV6-2 or TRBV6-3 combines with J gene TRBJ2-3; the D is unclear. This TCR was recovered from a human donor in good health (CMV status not recorded). Some clones in this sample may be carry-over from other donors' samples. Here the CDR3 reads CAAGTQYF. The CDR3, as DNA: TGTGCCGCTGGTACGCAGTATTTT.